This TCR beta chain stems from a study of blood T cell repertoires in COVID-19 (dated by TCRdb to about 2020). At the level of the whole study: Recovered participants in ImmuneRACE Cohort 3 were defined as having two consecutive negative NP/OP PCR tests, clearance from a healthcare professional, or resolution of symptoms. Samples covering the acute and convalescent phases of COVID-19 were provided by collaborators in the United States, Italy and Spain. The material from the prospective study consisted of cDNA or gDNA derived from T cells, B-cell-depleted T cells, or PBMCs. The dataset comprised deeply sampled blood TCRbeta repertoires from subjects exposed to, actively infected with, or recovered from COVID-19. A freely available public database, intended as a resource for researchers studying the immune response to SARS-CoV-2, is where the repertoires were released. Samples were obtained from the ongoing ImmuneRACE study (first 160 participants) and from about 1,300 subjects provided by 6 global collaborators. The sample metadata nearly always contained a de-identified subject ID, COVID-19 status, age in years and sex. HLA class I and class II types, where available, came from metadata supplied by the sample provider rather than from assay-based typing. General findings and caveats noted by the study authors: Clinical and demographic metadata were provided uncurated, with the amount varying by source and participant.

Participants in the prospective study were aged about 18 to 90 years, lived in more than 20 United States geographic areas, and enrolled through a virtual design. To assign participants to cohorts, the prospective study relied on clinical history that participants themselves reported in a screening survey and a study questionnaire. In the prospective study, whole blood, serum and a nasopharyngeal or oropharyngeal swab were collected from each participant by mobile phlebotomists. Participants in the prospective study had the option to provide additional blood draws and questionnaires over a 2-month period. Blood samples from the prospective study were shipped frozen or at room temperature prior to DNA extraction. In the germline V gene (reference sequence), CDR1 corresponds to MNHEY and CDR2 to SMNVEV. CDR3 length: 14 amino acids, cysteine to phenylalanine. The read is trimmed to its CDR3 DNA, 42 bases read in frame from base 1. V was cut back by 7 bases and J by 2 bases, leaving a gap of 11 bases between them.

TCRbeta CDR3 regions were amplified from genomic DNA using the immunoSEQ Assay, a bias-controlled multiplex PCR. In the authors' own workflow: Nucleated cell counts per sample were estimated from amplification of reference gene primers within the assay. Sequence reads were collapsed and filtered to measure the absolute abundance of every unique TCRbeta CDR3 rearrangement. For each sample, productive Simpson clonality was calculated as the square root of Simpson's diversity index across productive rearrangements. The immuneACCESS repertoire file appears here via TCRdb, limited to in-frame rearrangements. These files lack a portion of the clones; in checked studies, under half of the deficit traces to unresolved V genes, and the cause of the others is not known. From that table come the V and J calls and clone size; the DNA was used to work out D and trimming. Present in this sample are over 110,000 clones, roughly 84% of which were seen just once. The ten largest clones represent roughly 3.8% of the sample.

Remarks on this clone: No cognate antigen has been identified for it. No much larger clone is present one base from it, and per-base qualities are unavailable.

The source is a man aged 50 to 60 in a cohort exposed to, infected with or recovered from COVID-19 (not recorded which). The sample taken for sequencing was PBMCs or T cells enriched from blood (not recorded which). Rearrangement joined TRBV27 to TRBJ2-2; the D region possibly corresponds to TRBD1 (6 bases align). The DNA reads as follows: TGTGCCAGCACGGCAGGGGCTAACACCGGGGAGCTGTTTTTT. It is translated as CASTAGANTGELFF.